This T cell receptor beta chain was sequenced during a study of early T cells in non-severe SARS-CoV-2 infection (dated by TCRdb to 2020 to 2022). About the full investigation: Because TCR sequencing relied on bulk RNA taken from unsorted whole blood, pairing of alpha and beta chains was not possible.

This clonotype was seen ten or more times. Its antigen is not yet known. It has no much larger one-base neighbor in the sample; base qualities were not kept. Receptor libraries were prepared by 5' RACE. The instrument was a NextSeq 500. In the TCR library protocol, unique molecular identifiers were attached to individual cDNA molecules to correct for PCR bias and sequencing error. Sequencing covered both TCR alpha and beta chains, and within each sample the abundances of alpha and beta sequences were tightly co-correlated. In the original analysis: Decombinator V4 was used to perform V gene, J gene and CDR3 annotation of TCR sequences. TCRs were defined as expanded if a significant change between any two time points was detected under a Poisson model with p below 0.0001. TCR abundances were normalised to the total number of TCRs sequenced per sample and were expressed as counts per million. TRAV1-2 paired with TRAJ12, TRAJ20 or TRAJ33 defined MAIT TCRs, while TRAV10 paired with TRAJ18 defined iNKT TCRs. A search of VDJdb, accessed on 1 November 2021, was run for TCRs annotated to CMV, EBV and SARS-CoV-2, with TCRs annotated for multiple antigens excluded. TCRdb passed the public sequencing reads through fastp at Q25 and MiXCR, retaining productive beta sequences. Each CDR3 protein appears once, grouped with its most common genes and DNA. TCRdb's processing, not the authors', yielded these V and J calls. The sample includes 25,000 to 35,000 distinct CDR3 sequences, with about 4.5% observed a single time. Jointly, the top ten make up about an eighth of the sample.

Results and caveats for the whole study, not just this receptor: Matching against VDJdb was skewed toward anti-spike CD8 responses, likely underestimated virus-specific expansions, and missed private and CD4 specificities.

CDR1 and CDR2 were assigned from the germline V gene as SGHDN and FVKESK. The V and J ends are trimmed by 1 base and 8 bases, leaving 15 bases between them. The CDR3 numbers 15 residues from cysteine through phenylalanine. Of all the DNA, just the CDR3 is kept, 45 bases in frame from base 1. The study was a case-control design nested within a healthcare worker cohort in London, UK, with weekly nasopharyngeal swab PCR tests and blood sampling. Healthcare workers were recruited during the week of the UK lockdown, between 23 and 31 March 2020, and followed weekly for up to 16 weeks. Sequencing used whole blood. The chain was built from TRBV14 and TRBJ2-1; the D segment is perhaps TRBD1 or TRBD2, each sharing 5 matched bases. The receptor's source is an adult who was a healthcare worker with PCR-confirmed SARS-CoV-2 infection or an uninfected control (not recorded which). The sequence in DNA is TGTGCCAGCAGCCAAGGAGGGGCGGCAGTCCATGAGCAGTTCTTC. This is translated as CASSQGGAAVHEQFF.